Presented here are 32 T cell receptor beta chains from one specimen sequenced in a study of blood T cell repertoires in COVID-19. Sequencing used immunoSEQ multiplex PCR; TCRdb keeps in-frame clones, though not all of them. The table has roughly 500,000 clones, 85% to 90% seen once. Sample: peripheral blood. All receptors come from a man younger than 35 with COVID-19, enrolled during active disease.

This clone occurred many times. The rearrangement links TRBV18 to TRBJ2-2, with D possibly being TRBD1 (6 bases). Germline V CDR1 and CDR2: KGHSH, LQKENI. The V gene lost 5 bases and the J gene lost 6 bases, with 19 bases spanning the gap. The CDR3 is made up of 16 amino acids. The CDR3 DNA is TGTGCCAGCTCATCTGGTCAGGGGATTGGAGCCGGGGAGCTGTTTTTT. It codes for CASSSGQGIGAGELFF.

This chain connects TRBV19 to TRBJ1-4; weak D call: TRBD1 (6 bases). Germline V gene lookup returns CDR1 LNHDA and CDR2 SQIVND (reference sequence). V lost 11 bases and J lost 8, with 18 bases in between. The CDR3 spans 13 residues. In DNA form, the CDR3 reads TGTGCCTCCCAAGGGACAATAGGGGAAAAACTGTTTTTT. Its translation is CASQGTIGEKLFF.

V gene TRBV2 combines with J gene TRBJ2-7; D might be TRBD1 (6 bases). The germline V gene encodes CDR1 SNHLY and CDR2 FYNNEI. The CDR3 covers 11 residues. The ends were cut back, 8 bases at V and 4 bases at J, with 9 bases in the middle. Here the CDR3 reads CASAGDYEQYF. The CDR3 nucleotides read TGTGCCAGCGCAGGGGATTACGAGCAGTACTTC.

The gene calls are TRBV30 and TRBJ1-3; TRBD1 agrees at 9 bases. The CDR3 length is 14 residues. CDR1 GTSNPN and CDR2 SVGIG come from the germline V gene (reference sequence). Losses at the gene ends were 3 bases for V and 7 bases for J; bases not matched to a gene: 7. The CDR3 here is CAWRPGTGRNTIYF. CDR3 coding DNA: TGTGCCTGGAGGCCCGGGACAGGGAGGAACACCATATATTTT.

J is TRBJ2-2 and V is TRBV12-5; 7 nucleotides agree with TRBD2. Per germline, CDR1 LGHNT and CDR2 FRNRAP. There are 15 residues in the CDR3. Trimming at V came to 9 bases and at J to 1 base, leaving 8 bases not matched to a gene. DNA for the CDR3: TGTGCTAGCCGAGGACCGGGGGGGAACACCGGGGAGCTGTTTTTT. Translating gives CASRGPGGNTGELFF. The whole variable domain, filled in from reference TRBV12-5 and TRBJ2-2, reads DARVTQTPRHKVTEMGQEVTMRCQPILGHNTVFWYRQTMMQGLELLAYFRNRAPLDDSGMPKDRFSAEMPDATLATLKIQPSEPRDSAVYFCASRGPGGNTGELFFGEGSRLTVL.

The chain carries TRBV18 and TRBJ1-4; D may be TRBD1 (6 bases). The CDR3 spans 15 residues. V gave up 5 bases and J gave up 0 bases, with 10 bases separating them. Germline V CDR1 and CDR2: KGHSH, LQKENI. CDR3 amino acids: CASSAGATTNEKLFF. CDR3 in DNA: TGTGCCAGCTCAGCGGGGGCTACAACTAATGAAAAACTGTTTTTT.

As DNA, the CDR3 is TGCGCCAGCAGCTTGGGGCAGGGAGGGAAAGCTTTCTTT. It translates to CASSLGQGGKAFF. The chain employs TRBV5-1 and TRBJ1-1; tentatively, D is TRBD1 (5 bases). Germline-derived CDR1 and CDR2 are SGHRS and YFSETQ. Trimming pared 0 bases from V and 9 bases from J, leaving 12 bases between. The CDR3 covers 13 residues.

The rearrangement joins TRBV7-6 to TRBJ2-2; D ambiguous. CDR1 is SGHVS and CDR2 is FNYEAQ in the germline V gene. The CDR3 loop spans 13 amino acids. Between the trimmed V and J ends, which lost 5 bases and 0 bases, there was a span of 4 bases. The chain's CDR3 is CASSPSNTGELFF. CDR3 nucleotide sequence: TGTGCCAGCAGCCCGTCGAACACCGGGGAGCTGTTTTTT.

The CDR3 DNA is TGTGCCAGCAGTCGGGACTTAGAAGAGACCCAGTACTTC. This sequence encodes CASSRDLEETQYF. The rearrangement joins TRBV12-3 or TRBV12-4 to TRBJ2-5; weak D call: TRBD2 (6 bases). V lost 5 bases and J lost 3, with 10 bases in between. This CDR3 is 13 amino acids long.

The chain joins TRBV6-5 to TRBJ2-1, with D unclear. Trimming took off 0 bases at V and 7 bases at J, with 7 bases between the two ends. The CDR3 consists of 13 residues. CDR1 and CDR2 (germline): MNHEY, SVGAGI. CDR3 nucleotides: TGTGCCAGCAGTTACTCCCCTTCTAATGAGCAGTTCTTC. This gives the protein CASSYSPSNEQFF.

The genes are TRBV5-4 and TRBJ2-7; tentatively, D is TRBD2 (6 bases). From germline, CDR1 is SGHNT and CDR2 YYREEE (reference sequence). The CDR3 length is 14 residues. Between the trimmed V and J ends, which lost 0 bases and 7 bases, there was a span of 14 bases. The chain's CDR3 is CASSLEGTFREQYF. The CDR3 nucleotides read TGTGCCAGCAGCTTGGAGGGGACTTTTAGGGAGCAGTACTTC. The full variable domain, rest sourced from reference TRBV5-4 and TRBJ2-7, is ETGVTQSPTHLIKTRGQQVTLRCSSQSGHNTVSWYQQALGQGPQFIFQYYREEENGRGNFPPRFSGLQFPNYSSELNVNALELDDSALYLCASSLEGTFREQYFGPGTRLTVT.

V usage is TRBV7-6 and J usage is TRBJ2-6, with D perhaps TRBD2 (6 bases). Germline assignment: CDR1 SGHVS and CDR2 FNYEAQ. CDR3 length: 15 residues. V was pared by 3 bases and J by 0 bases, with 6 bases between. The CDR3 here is CASSLGGSGANVLTF. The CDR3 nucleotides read TGTGCCAGCAGCTTGGGGGGCTCTGGGGCCAACGTCCTGACTTTC.

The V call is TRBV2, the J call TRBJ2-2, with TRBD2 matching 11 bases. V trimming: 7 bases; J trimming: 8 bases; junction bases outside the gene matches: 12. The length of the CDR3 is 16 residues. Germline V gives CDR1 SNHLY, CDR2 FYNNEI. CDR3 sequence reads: CASTPLVLAGAGELFF. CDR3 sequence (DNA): TGTGCCAGCACCCCGCTGGTACTAGCGGGAGCTGGGGAGCTGTTTTTT.

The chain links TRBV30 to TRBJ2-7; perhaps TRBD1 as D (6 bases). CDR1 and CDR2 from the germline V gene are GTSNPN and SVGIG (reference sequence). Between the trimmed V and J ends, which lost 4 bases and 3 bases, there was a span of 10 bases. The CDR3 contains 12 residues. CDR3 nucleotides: TGTGCCTGGAACAGGGAGAACTACGAGCAGTACTTC. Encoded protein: CAWNRENYEQYF.

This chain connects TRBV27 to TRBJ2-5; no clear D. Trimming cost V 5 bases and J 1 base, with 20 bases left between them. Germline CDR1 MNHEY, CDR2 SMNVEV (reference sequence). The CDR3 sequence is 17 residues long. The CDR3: CASSHSFPLAAQETQYF. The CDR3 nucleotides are TGTGCCAGCAGTCATTCTTTTCCTCTGGCTGCCCAAGAGACCCAGTACTTC.

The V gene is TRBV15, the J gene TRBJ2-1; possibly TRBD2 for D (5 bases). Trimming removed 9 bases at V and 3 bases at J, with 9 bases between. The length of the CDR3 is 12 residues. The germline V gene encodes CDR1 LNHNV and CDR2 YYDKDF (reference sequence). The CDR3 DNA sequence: TGTGCCACAGGAAGCGGCTACAATGAGCAGTTCTTC. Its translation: CATGSGYNEQFF.

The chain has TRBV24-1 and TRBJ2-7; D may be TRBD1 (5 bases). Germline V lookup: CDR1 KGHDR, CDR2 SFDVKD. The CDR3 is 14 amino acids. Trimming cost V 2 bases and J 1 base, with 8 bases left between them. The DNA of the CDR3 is TGTGCCACCAGTGATTCAGGGTCTTCCTACGAGCAGTACTTC. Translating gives CATSDSGSSYEQYF.

CDR3 sequence reads: CAISESGTGGHTEAFF. For the CDR3, the DNA is TGTGCCATCAGTGAGTCTGGGACGGGGGGGCACACTGAAGCTTTCTTT. This chain joins TRBV10-3 and TRBJ1-1; TRBD1 might be the D (6 bases). The V and J ends lost 0 bases and 3 bases respectively, with 14 bases between them. This CDR3 region has 16 residues. Per the germline V gene, CDR1 is ENHRY and CDR2 is SYGVKD.

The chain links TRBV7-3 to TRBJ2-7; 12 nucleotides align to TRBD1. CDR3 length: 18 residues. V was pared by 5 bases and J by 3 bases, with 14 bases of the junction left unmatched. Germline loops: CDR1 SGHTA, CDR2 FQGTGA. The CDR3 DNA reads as TGTGCCAGCAGCCGTCCGGGACAGGGGGCTCTCCACAGCTACGAGCAGTACTTC. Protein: CASSRPGQGALHSYEQYF.

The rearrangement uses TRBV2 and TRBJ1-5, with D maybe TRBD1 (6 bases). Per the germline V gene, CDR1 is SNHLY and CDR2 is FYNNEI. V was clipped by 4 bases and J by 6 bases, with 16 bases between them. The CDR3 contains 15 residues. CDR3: CASSVGAPAVQPQHF. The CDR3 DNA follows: TGTGCCAGCAGTGTGGGGGCACCAGCGGTTCAGCCCCAGCATTTT.

The CDR3 region is CASSVGQGVNEQYF. CDR3 coding DNA: TGTGCCAGCAGCGTGGGGCAGGGGGTTAACGAGCAGTACTTC. The chain has TRBV13 and TRBJ2-7; 7 bases agree with TRBD1. Per the germline V gene, CDR1 is PRHDT and CDR2 is FYEKMQ (reference sequence). V gave up 5 bases and J gave up 5 bases; unmatched junction bases: 9. The CDR3 runs to 14 residues.

The CDR3 nucleotides read TGTGCCAGCAGCCTCCAGGACAGGGTTAACACCATATATTTT. This codes for CASSLQDRVNTIYF. The chain joins TRBV6-5 to TRBJ1-3, with TRBD1 matching over 8 bases. This CDR3 comprises 14 residues. CDR1 is MNHEY and CDR2 is SVGAGI in the germline V gene. Trimming at V came to 6 bases and at J to 7 bases, leaving 8 bases not matched to a gene.

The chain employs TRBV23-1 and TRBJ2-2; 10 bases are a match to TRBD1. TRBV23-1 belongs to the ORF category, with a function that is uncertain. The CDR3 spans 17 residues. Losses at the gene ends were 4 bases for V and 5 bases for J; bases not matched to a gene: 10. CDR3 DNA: TGCGCCAGCAGTCGCATTAGGGACAGGGGTGTGACCGGGGAGCTGTTTTTT. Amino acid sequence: CASSRIRDRGVTGELFF.

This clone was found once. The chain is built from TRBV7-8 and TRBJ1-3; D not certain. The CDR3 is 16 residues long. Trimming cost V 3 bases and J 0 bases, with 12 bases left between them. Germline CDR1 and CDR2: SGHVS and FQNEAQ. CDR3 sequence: CASSLSLVFSGNTIYF. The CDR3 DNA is TGTGCCAGCAGCTTGTCTCTCGTCTTCTCTGGAAACACCATATATTTT.

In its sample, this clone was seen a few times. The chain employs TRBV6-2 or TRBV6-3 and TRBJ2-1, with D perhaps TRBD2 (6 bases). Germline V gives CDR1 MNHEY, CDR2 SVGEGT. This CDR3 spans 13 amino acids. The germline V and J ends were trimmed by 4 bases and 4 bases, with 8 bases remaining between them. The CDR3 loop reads CASSSGAYNEQFF. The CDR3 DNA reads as TGTGCCAGCAGTTCGGGAGCTTACAATGAGCAGTTCTTC.

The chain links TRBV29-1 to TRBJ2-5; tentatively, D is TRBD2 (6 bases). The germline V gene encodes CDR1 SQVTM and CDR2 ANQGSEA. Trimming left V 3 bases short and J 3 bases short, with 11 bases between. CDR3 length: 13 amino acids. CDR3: CSVEVGGEETQYF. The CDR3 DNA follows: TGCAGCGTTGAGGTGGGCGGGGAAGAGACCCAGTACTTC.

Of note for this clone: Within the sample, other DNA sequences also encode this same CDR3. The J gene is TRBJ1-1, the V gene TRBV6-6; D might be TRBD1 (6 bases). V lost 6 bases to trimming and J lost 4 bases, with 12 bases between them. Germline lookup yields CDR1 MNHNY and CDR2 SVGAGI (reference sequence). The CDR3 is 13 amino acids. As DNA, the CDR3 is TGTGCCAGCAGACAGGGCTCTGGCACTGAAGCTTTCTTT. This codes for CASRQGSGTEAFF.

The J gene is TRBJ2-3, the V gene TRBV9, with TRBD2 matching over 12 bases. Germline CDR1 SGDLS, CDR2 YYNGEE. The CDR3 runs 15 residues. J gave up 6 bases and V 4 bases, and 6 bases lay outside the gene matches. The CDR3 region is CASSSTSGGFDTQYF. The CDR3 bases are TGTGCCAGCAGCTCGACTAGCGGGGGTTTTGATACGCAGTATTTT.

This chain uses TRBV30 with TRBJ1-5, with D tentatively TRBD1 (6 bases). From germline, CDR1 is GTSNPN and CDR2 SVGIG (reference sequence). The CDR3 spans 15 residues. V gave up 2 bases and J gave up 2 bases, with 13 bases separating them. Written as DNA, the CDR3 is TGTGCCTGGAGTCCCAGGGGTGATGGCAATCAGCCCCAGCATTTT. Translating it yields CAWSPRGDGNQPQHF.

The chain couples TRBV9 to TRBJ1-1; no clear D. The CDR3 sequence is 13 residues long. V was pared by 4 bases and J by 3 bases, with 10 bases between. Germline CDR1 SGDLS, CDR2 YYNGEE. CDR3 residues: CASSPPGDTEAFF. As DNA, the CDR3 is TGTGCCAGCAGCCCCCCCGGGGACACTGAAGCTTTCTTT.

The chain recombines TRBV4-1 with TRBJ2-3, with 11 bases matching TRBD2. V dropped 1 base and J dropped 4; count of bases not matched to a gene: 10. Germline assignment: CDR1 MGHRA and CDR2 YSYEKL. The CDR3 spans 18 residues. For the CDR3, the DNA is TGCGCCAGCAGCCAAGGTCGTAGCGGGAGGGCCCTCGCAGATACGCAGTATTTT. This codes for CASSQGRSGRALADTQYF.

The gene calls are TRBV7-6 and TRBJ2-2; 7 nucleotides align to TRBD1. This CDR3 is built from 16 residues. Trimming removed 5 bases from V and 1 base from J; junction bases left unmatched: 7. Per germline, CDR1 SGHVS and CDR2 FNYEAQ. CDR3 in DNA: TGTGCCAGCAGCACCCAGACAGGGAGGAACACCGGGGAGCTGTTTTTT. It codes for CASSTQTGRNTGELFF.